A selection of T cell receptor beta chains follows, all from one sample in a study of blood T cell repertoires in COVID-19. Here immunoSEQ multiplex PCR was the method, and the copy in TCRdb shows in-frame clones only, minus some. The table includes over 200,000 clones, roughly 80% detected once. The specimen sequenced was peripheral blood. The origin of the receptors is a woman older than 75 with acute or convalescent COVID-19. The CDR3 runs from the conserved cysteine through the conserved F or W. The D gene is left open where the match is weak. Where a row states a size, it is once, few, many or the class of an expanded clone; other rows omit it.

once TRBJ1-3 TRBD1 TRBV19 TGTGCCAGTAGTGCGACAGGGACTGGAAACACCATATATTTT CASSATGTGNTIYF
. TRBJ2-5 TRBD2 TRBV9 TGTGCCAGCAGCGTAGGACTAGCGGACCAAGAGACCCAGTACTTC CASSVGLADQETQYF
few TRBJ1-5 . TRBV18 TGTGCCAGCTCACCTGCAGGGGTAGGAAATCAGCCCCAGCATTTT CASSPAGVGNQPQHF
few TRBJ2-5 . TRBV2 TGTGCCAGCAGTGGACAGGCGTTGGTGGAGACCCAGTACTTC CASSGQALVETQYF
. TRBJ2-5 . TRBV5-4 TGTGCCAGCAGCGCCCCGGGGGAGACCCAGTACTTC CASSAPGETQYF
. TRBJ2-6 . TRBV9 TGTGCCAGCAGTGAATCGGGACACCTAAGTACCCCCGCCAACGTCCTGACTTTC CASSESGHLSTPANVLTF
. TRBJ2-1 TRBD1 TRBV6-2/TRBV6-3 TGTGCCAGCAGCTACTCGGGACAGGGGTCCTACAATGAGCAGTTCTTC CASSYSGQGSYNEQFF
. TRBJ2-7 . TRBV6-5 TGTGCCAGCAGTTACTCGGCGGGCTACGAGCAGTACTTC CASSYSAGYEQYF
. TRBJ2-7 TRBD1 TRBV5-1 TGCGCCAGCAGCTTCACCGGGACAGGGGCCTACGAGCAGTACTTC CASSFTGTGAYEQYF
. TRBJ1-1 . TRBV28 TGTGCCATAACGGGAGGACCTAGCCCAGAAGCTTTCTTT CAITGGPSPEAFF
. TRBJ2-2 TRBD2 TRBV10-3 TGTGCCATCAGGGGACCCACCCAGCCTAGCGGGAGGGAGCCCCTCACCGGGGAGCTGTTTTTT CAIRGPTQPSGREPLTGELFF
. TRBJ2-7 TRBD2 TRBV19 TGTGCCAGTAGCCAGTATGGGAGGGCGGACTACGAGCAGTACTTC CASSQYGRADYEQYF
. TRBJ2-1 . TRBV7-7 TGTGCCAGCAGCCCCCAGGGCCAACATGATGAGCAGTTCTTC CASSPQGQHDEQFF
. TRBJ1-6 . TRBV27 TGTGCCAGCAGTTTTTCCCGGGGGGCAGGTTCACCCCTCCACTTT CASSFSRGAGSPLHF
. TRBJ2-7 TRBD1 TRBV5-4 TGTGCCAGCAGCGCCTGGACAGGACTTGCCGGCGAGCAGTACTTC CASSAWTGLAGEQYF
once TRBJ2-1 TRBD2 TRBV10-3 TGTGCCATCGAACCCGGTACGGCGGGGGGAGGGAATGAGCAGTTCTTC CAIEPGTAGGGNEQFF
. TRBJ1-2 . TRBV5-1 TGCGCCAGCGCCGTTACCTCGGGGAACTATGGCTACACCTTC CASAVTSGNYGYTF
. TRBJ1-3 . TRBV6-1 TGTGCCAGCAGTGAACTTGGATTCGGCTGGAGCTCTGGAAACACCATATATTTT CASSELGFGWSSGNTIYF
once TRBJ2-5 . TRBV6-2/TRBV6-3 TGTGCCAGCAGTTACTCTACTAGGGGGGAGACCCAGTACTTC CASSYSTRGETQYF
. TRBJ1-1 . TRBV27 TGTGCCAGCAGTTTATACCGGGGTCGGGGCACTGAAGCTTTCTTT CASSLYRGRGTEAFF
. TRBJ1-1 . TRBV2 TGTGCCAGCAGTGAAGCGTGGGACACCCACACTGAAGCTTTCTTT CASSEAWDTHTEAFF
. TRBJ1-4 . TRBV5-1 TGCGCCAGCAGCTCTCAGGGCGCAACTAATGAAAAACTGTTTTTT CASSSQGATNEKLFF
. TRBJ1-2 TRBD1 TRBV7-3 TGTGCCAGCAGCTCCAGAGCCGGACAGGGGTTTTATGGCTACACCTTC CASSSRAGQGFYGYTF
. TRBJ2-3 TRBD2 TRBV6-5 TGTGCCAGCACCATAACTAGCGGGAACGCAGATACGCAGTATTTT CASTITSGNADTQYF
. TRBJ2-2 TRBD2 TRBV27 TGTGCCAGCAGTCCCTCGGGACTAGCGGGGCCGAACACCGGGGAGCTGTTTTTT CASSPSGLAGPNTGELFF
. TRBJ2-5 TRBD2 TRBV3-1/TRBV3-2 TGTGCCAGCAGCCAAGCCCTCGGGGGGGGGACCCAGTACTTC CASSQALGGGTQYF
. TRBJ2-2 . TRBV7-2 TGTGCCAGCAGCCCCGGGCCCTGGGGGGCCGGGGAGCTGTTTTTT CASSPGPWGAGELFF
. TRBJ1-3 TRBD1 TRBV2 TGTGCCAGCAGGGCGTTGACAGGGTTTGGAAACACCATATATTTT CASRALTGFGNTIYF
. TRBJ1-3 . TRBV18 TGTGCCAGCTCACCCACTCTCTCCTCTGGAAACACCATATATTTT CASSPTLSSGNTIYF
. TRBJ2-2 . TRBV11-1 TGTGCCAGCAGCTTCTCTACCGGGGAGCTGTTTTTT CASSFSTGELFF
. TRBJ2-5 TRBD1 TRBV10-3 TGTGCCATCAGGGGACAGGGCCAAGAGACCCAGTACTTC CAIRGQGQETQYF
. TRBJ1-2 TRBD1 TRBV5-1 TGCGCCAGCAGCTCCAGACAGGGCCGCTATGGCTACACCTTC CASSSRQGRYGYTF
. TRBJ2-7 TRBD1 TRBV19 TGTGCCAGTAGTACCCCCGGGACAGGGTCGCACGAGCAGTACTTC CASSTPGTGSHEQYF
once TRBJ1-4 . TRBV29-1 TGCAGCGGCAGGGGTTCTAATGAAAAACTGTTTTTT CSGRGSNEKLFF
. TRBJ2-5 TRBD1 TRBV5-1 TGCGCCAGCAGCTTGGGAGGGGGCCTCATCCAAGAGACCCAGTACTTC CASSLGGGLIQETQYF
. TRBJ2-3 . TRBV7-9 TGTGCCAGCAGCTTGGAACAGGGAACTTGGGGTAGCACAGATACGCAGTATTTT CASSLEQGTWGSTDTQYF
once TRBJ1-2 TRBD1 TRBV27 TGTGCCAGCAGTTTCGACAGGGCCGACTATGGCTACACCTTC CASSFDRADYGYTF
. TRBJ2-3 . TRBV2 TGTGCCAGCAGTGTTCAGGGTCTCTGGGGAGATACGCAGTATTTT CASSVQGLWGDTQYF
medium-sized TRBJ1-2 . TRBV25-1 TGTGCCAGCAGCCCCGGGACGTCAGGGGACGGCTACACCTTC CASSPGTSGDGYTF
. TRBJ2-5 . TRBV29-1 TGCAGCGTTGCTGGCCAACAAGAGACCCAGTACTTC CSVAGQQETQYF
. TRBJ2-1 . TRBV9 TGTGCCAGCAGCGTTGGAGGGGGGGCCGAGTACAATGAGCAGTTCTTC CASSVGGGAEYNEQFF
. TRBJ2-2 TRBD1 TRBV6-5 TGTGCCAGCAAAGGACAGGGGGCGGGCACCGGGGAGCTGTTTTTT CASKGQGAGTGELFF
. TRBJ2-7 TRBD1 TRBV5-1 TGCGCCAGCAGCTTGGCTACAGGGGGCCAGCAGTACTTC CASSLATGGQQYF
. TRBJ2-3 TRBD2 TRBV7-8 TGTGCCAGCAGCCGGGCGGGAGAAGAGGCAGATACGCAGTATTTT CASSRAGEEADTQYF
. TRBJ1-6 . TRBV19 TGTGCCAGTAAAACAGGGAGCTCCTATAATTCACCCCTCCACTTT CASKTGSSYNSPLHF
. TRBJ2-3 . TRBV5-1 TGCGCCAGCAAATATGAGGCTGCCGATACGCAGTATTTT CASKYEAADTQYF
few TRBJ2-7 . TRBV10-3 TGTGCCATCACTCCGGTGATGGGCTCGACCTACGAGCAGTACTTC CAITPVMGSTYEQYF
. TRBJ2-3 TRBD2 TRBV18 TGTGCCAGCTCACCTAGCGGGAGAAGTGGCACAGATACGCAGTATTTT CASSPSGRSGTDTQYF
few TRBJ2-7 . TRBV11-2 TGTGCCAGCAGCTTACTTGTTAGCTCCTACGAGCAGTACTTC CASSLLVSSYEQYF
. TRBJ2-5 . TRBV29-1 TGCAGCGTTGAAGATAGCGGAGCGTACCAAGAGACCCAGTACTTC CSVEDSGAYQETQYF
. TRBJ1-2 TRBD1 TRBV3-1/TRBV3-2 TGTGCCAGCAGCCAACTCCGGGACAGGTCCAACTATGGCTACACCTTC CASSQLRDRSNYGYTF
medium-sized TRBJ1-6 . TRBV14 TGTGCCAGCAGCCAAGATCCTCAGGCCAACTATAATTCACCCCTCCACTTT CASSQDPQANYNSPLHF
once TRBJ1-3 . TRBV11-3 TGTGCCAGCAGCGGGGGGTCTGGAAACACCATATATTTT CASSGGSGNTIYF
few TRBJ1-3 . TRBV5-6 TGTGCCAGCAGCTTCATCGGACAGACCCTGAGCTCTGGAAACACCATATATTTT CASSFIGQTLSSGNTIYF
. TRBJ2-7 . TRBV29-1 TGCAGCGTTGAATTACAGGCGACTTACGAGCAGTACTTC CSVELQATYEQYF
. TRBJ2-2 TRBD1 TRBV7-2 TGTGCCAGCAGCTTAGTTTGGGACAGTGGCACCGGGGAGCTGTTTTTT CASSLVWDSGTGELFF